This TCR beta chain was identified during a study of blood T cell repertoires in COVID-19. Study details: Collection of acute and convalescent COVID-19 samples took place in the United States, Italy and Spain.

Ages ranged from about 18 to 89 years, with residence in about 23 US areas. For recovered donors of Cohort 3, there were two negative PCRs, clearance, or symptom resolution. The repertoire was sequenced with immunoSEQ multiplex PCR; TCRdb's copy has only in-frame clones and lacks some. The sample records over 200,000 clones, roughly 80% being singletons. The CDR3 loop spans 18 amino acids. Germline V gene sequence: CDR1 MGHRA, CDR2 YSYEKL. Trimming removed 0 bases from V and 2 bases from J, with 20 bases in between. The TCR sequence derives from a man in his 60s who had recovered from COVID-19. Sequenced: PBMCs or T cells enriched from blood (not recorded which). V is TRBV4-1 and J is TRBJ2-7, with TRBD1 as a possible D gene (6 bases). CDR3: CASSQDVRAGAPTYEQYF. The CDR3 nucleotides are TGCGCCAGCAGCCAAGATGTTCGGGCAGGGGCGCCCACCTACGAGCAGTACTTC.